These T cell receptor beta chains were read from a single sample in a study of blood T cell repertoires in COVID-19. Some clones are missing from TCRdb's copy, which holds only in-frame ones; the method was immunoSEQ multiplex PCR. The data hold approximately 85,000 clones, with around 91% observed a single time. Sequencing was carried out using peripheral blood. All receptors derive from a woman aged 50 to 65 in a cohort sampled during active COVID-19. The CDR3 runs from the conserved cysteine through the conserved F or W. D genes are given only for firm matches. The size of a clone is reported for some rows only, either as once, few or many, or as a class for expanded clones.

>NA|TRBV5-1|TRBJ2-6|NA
CASSSRLAGLTSSGANVLTF
TGCGCCAGCAGCTCCCGGCTCGCGGGACTGACCTCGAGTGGGGCCAACGTCCTGACTTTC
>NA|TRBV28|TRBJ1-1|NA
CASSPPDRNTEAFF
TGTGCCAGCAGTCCCCCGGACAGGAACACTGAAGCTTTCTTT
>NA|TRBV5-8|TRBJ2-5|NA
CASSTDSQETQYF
TGTGCCAGCAGCACGGACAGCCAAGAGACCCAGTACTTC
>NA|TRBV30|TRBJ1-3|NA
CAWSVGGGTIYF
TGTGCCTGGAGTGTAGGGGGGGGGACCATATATTTT
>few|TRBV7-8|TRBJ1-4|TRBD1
CASRPPGQGTNEKLFF
TGTGCCAGCAGACCTCCCGGACAGGGGACTAATGAAAAACTGTTTTTT
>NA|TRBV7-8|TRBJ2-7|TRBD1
CASRWGTGPSYEQYF
TGTGCCAGCAGGTGGGGGACAGGGCCTTCCTACGAGCAGTACTTC
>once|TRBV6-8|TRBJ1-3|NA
CASSYSRHGLPAGNTIYF
TGTGCCAGCAGTTACTCGAGGCACGGCCTGCCGGCTGGAAACACCATATATTTT
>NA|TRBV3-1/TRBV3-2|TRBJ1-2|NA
CASSRRTEANYGYTF
TGTGCCAGCAGCCGCCGGACAGAAGCTAACTATGGCTACACCTTC
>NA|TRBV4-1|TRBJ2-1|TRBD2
CASSLWGGKEGEQFF
TGCGCCAGCAGCCTATGGGGGGGGAAGGAAGGTGAGCAGTTCTTC
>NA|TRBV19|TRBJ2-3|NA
CASSIQGGDTQYF
TGTGCCAGTAGTATACAGGGCGGCGATACGCAGTATTTT
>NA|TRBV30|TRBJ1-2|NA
CAWSASTGPERGYTF
TGTGCCTGGAGTGCCTCGACAGGCCCTGAAAGGGGCTACACCTTC